These T cell receptor beta chains were read from a single sample in a study of neoadjuvant anti-PD-1 for oral cavity cancer. Using immunoSEQ multiplex PCR, the repertoire was profiled, and TCRdb retains in-frame clones only, with some absent. The sample has more than 50,000 clones; around 80% are singletons. The source material was PBMCs, sampled before nivolumab (anti-PD-1) treatment. The receptors shown here come from a person aged 40 to 85 with oral cavity squamous cell carcinoma. The CDR3 runs from the conserved cysteine through the conserved F or W. Fields, in order: D gene, J gene, clone size, V gene, CDR3 protein, CDR3 DNA. The D gene is left open where the match is weak. Only part of the rows carry a size: once, few, many, or a class if the clone is expanded.

D gene: NA; J gene: TRBJ2-5; clone size: NA; V gene: TRBV5-1; CDR3 protein: CASRFLGGTEETQYF; CDR3 DNA: TGCGCCAGCAGGTTCCTAGGAGGTACTGAAGAGACCCAGTACTTC
D gene: NA; J gene: TRBJ1-2; clone size: NA; V gene: TRBV2; CDR3 protein: CASSSDVRTGGYTF; CDR3 DNA: TGTGCCAGCAGTTCGGACGTAAGAACCGGCGGCTACACCTTC
D gene: NA; J gene: TRBJ1-4; clone size: NA; V gene: TRBV5-1; CDR3 protein: CASSFDPTNEKLFF; CDR3 DNA: TGCGCCAGCAGTTTTGATCCAACTAATGAAAAACTGTTTTTT
D gene: TRBD2; J gene: TRBJ2-2; clone size: NA; V gene: TRBV4-2; CDR3 protein: CASSQDSLAGDTGELFF; CDR3 DNA: TGTGCCAGCAGCCAAGATTCCCTTGCGGGAGACACCGGGGAGCTGTTTTTT
D gene: TRBD2; J gene: TRBJ2-7; clone size: NA; V gene: TRBV28; CDR3 protein: CASVSGETYEQYF; CDR3 DNA: TGTGCCAGCGTAAGCGGGGAGACCTACGAGCAGTACTTC
D gene: NA; J gene: TRBJ2-3; clone size: few; V gene: TRBV10-1; CDR3 protein: CASQEALAVSDTQYF; CDR3 DNA: TGCGCCAGCCAAGAGGCCTTAGCGGTTTCAGATACGCAGTATTTT
D gene: NA; J gene: TRBJ2-3; clone size: NA; V gene: TRBV19; CDR3 protein: CASSPSETTDTQYF; CDR3 DNA: TGTGCCAGTAGCCCTAGCGAAACCACAGATACGCAGTATTTT
D gene: NA; J gene: TRBJ1-1; clone size: NA; V gene: TRBV18; CDR3 protein: CASSGGRSNTEAFF; CDR3 DNA: TGTGCCAGCTCGGGGGGACGGAGTAACACTGAAGCTTTCTTT
D gene: TRBD1; J gene: TRBJ1-1; clone size: NA; V gene: TRBV13; CDR3 protein: CASSLYTRRQGATMNTEAFF; CDR3 DNA: TGTGCCAGCAGCTTATATACCCGGCGGCAGGGGGCCACCATGAACACTGAAGCTTTCTTT
D gene: TRBD1; J gene: TRBJ1-1; clone size: NA; V gene: TRBV5-1; CDR3 protein: CASSLGPAGGANTEAFF; CDR3 DNA: TGCGCCAGCAGCTTGGGACCGGCAGGGGGGGCGAACACTGAAGCTTTCTTT
D gene: NA; J gene: TRBJ2-4; clone size: NA; V gene: TRBV10-3; CDR3 protein: CAISESSGSKNIQYF; CDR3 DNA: TGTGCCATCAGTGAGTCGTCGGGTTCCAAAAACATTCAGTACTTC
D gene: TRBD2; J gene: TRBJ2-1; clone size: NA; V gene: TRBV7-3; CDR3 protein: CASSIHPGLAGPPQGYEQFF; CDR3 DNA: TGTGCCAGCAGCATACACCCGGGACTAGCGGGACCTCCCCAGGGCTATGAGCAGTTCTTC
D gene: TRBD2; J gene: TRBJ2-3; clone size: NA; V gene: TRBV29-1; CDR3 protein: CSVSGLGNTDTQYF; CDR3 DNA: TGCAGCGTCTCGGGACTAGGGAACACAGATACGCAGTATTTT
D gene: NA; J gene: TRBJ2-5; clone size: NA; V gene: TRBV5-6; CDR3 protein: CASSPGPGVETQYF; CDR3 DNA: TGTGCCAGCAGCCCGGGACCCGGGGTGGAGACCCAGTACTTC
D gene: TRBD1; J gene: TRBJ1-1; clone size: NA; V gene: TRBV18; CDR3 protein: CASSPDRGTLNTEAFF; CDR3 DNA: TGTGCCAGCTCACCGGACAGGGGGACATTGAACACTGAAGCTTTCTTT
D gene: NA; J gene: TRBJ2-7; clone size: NA; V gene: TRBV11-2; CDR3 protein: CASRKYRDPKYEQYF; CDR3 DNA: TGTGCCAGCAGAAAGTACCGGGACCCAAAGTACGAGCAGTACTTC
D gene: NA; J gene: TRBJ1-5; clone size: NA; V gene: TRBV19; CDR3 protein: CASSIARAGDQPQHF; CDR3 DNA: TGTGCCAGTAGTATAGCCAGGGCGGGAGATCAGCCCCAGCATTTT
D gene: NA; J gene: TRBJ1-3; clone size: NA; V gene: TRBV6-5; CDR3 protein: CASSYWGAPEGNTIYF; CDR3 DNA: TGTGCCAGCAGTTACTGGGGAGCCCCTGAAGGAAACACCATATATTTT
D gene: NA; J gene: TRBJ2-5; clone size: NA; V gene: TRBV19; CDR3 protein: CASGQKTQETQYF; CDR3 DNA: TGTGCCAGTGGACAGAAGACACAAGAGACCCAGTACTTC
D gene: TRBD1; J gene: TRBJ1-1; clone size: few; V gene: TRBV7-9; CDR3 protein: CASRTGGTEAFF; CDR3 DNA: TGTGCCAGCAGGACAGGGGGGACTGAAGCTTTCTTT
D gene: TRBD1; J gene: TRBJ1-6; clone size: NA; V gene: TRBV2; CDR3 protein: CASNKAGGNSPLHF; CDR3 DNA: TGTGCCAGCAATAAAGCAGGGGGCAATTCACCCCTCCACTTT
D gene: TRBD2; J gene: TRBJ2-5; clone size: NA; V gene: TRBV11-2; CDR3 protein: CASSQGLAGTQYF; CDR3 DNA: TGTGCCAGCAGCCAAGGACTAGCGGGGACCCAGTACTTC
D gene: NA; J gene: TRBJ2-7; clone size: NA; V gene: TRBV9; CDR3 protein: CASSVEGYPDEQYF; CDR3 DNA: TGTGCCAGCAGCGTAGAAGGGTACCCGGACGAGCAGTACTTC